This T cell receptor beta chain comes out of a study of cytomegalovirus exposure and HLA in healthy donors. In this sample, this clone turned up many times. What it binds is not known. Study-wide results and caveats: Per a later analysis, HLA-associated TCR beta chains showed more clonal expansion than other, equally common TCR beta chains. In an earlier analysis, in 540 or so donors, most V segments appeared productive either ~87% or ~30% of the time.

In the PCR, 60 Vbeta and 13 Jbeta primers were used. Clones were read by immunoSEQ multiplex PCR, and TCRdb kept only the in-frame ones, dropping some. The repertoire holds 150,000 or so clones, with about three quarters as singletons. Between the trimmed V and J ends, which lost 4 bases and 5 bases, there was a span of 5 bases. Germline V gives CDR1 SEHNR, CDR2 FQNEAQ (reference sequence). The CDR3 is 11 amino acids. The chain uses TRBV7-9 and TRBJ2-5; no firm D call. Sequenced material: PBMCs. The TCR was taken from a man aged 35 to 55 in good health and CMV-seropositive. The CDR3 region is CASSYSETQYF. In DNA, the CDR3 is TGTGCCAGCAGCTACTCCGAGACCCAGTACTTC.